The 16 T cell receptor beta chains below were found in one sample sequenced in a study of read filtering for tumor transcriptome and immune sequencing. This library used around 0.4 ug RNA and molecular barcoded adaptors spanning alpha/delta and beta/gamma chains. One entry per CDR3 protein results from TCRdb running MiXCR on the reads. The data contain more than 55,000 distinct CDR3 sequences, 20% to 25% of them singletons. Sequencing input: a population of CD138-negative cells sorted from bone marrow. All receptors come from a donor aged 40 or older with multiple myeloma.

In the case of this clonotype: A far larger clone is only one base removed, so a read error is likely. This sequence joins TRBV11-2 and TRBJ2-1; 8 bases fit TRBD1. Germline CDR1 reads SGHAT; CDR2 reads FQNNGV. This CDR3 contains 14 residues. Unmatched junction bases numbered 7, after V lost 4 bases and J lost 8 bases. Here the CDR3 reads CASSWTGKGDEQFF. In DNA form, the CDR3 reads TGTGCCAGCAGCTGGACAGGGAAGGGCGATGAGCAGTTCTTC.

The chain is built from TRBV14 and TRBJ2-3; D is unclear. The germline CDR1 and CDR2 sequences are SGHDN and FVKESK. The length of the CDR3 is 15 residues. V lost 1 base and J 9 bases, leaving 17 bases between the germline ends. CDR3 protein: CASSQGADDSQTQYF. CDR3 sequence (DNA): TGTGCCAGCAGCCAAGGGGCAGATGATAGCCAGACGCAGTATTTT. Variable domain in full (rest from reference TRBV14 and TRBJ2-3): EAGVTQFPSHSVIEKGQTVTLRCDPISGHDNLYWYRRVMGKEIKFLLHFVKESKQDESGMPNNRFLAERTGGTYSTLKVQPAELEDSGVYFCASSQGADDSQTQYFGPGTRLTVL.

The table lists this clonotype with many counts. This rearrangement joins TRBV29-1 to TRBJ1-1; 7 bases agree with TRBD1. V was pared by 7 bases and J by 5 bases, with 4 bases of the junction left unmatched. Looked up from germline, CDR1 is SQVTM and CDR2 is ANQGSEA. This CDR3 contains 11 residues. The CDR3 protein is CSARQGTEAFF. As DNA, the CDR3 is TGCAGCGCCCGACAGGGAACTGAAGCTTTCTTT.

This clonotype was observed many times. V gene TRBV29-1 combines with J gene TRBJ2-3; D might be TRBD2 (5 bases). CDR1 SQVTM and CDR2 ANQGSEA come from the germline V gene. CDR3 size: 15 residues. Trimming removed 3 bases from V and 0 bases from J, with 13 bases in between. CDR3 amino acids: CSVDLEGASTDTQYF. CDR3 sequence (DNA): TGCAGCGTTGACCTTGAGGGAGCGAGCACAGATACGCAGTATTTT.

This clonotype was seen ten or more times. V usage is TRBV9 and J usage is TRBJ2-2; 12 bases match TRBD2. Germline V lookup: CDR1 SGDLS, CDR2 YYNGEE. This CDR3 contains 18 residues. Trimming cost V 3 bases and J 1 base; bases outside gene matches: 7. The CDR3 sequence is CASSASTSGGRNTGELFF. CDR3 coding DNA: TGTGCCAGCAGCGCCTCGACTAGCGGGGGCCGGAACACCGGGGAGCTGTTTTTT.

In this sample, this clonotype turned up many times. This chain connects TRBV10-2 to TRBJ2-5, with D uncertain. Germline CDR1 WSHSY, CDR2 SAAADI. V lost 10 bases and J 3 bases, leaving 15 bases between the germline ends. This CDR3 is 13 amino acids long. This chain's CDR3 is CATQYRPEETQYF. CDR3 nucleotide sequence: TGCGCCACCCAATACCGACCGGAAGAGACCCAGTACTTC.

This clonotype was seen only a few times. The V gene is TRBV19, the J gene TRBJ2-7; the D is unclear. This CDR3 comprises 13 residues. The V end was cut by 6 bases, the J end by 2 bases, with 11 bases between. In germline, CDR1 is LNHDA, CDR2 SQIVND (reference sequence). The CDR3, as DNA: TGTGCCAGTAGATCCGGACGGACCTACGAGCAGTACTTC. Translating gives CASRSGRTYEQYF. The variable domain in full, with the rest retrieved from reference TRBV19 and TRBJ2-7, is DGGITQSPKYLFRKEGQNVTLSCEQNLNHDAMYWYRQDPGQGLRLIYYSQIVNDFQKGDIAEGYSVSREKKESFPLTVTSAQKNPTAFYLCASRSGRTYEQYFGPGTRLTVT.

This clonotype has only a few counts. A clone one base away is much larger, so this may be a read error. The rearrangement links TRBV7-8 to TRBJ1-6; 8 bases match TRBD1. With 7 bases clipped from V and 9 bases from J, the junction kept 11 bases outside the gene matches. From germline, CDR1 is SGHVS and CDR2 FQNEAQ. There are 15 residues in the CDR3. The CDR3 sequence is CASNPVGQGGSPLHF. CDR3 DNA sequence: TGTGCCAGCAATCCGGTCGGACAGGGTGGTTCACCCCTCCACTTT.

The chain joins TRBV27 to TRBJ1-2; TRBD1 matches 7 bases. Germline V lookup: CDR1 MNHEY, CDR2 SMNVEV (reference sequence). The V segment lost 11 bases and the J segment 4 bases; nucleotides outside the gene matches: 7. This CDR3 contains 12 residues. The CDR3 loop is CAASRGGYGYTF. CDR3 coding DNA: TGTGCCGCTTCCAGGGGGGGCTATGGCTACACCTTC.

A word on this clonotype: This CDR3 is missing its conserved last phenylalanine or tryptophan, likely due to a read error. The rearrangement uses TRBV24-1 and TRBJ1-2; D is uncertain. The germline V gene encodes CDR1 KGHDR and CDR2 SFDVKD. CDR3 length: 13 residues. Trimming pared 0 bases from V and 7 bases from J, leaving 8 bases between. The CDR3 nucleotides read TGTGCCACCAGTGATTTGGGCGCGTCTGGCTACACCTTG. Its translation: CATSDLGASGYTL.

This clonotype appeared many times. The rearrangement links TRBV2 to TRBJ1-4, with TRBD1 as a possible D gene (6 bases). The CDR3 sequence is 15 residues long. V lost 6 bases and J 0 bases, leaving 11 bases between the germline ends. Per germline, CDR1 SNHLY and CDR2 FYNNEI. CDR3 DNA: TGTGCCAGCAGCTTTGGGACAACAACTAATGAAAAACTGTTTTTT. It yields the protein CASSFGTTTNEKLFF.

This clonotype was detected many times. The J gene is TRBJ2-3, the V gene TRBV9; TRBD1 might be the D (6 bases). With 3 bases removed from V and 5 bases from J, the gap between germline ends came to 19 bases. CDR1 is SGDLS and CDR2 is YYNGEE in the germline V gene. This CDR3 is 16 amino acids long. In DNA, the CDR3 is TGTGCCAGCAGCGAAGGCAGGGGACCGCTTCAAGATACGCAGTATTTT. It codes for CASSEGRGPLQDTQYF.

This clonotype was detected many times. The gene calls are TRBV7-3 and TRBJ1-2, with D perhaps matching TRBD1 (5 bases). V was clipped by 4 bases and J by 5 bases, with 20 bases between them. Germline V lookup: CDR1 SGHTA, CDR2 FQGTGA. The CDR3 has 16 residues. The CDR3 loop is CASSSPSGGSQYGYTF. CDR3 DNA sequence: TGTGCCAGCAGCTCCCCGTCGGGGGGGAGTCAGTATGGCTACACCTTC.

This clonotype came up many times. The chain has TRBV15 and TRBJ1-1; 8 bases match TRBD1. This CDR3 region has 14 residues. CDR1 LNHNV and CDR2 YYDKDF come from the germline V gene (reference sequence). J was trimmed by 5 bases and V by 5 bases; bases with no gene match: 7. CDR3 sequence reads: CATSGRTGWTEAFF. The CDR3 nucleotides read TGTGCCACCAGCGGGCGGACAGGGTGGACTGAAGCTTTCTTT.

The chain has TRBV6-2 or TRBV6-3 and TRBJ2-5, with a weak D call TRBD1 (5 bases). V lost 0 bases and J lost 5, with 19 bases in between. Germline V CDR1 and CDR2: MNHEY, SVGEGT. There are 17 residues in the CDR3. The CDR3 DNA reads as TGTGCCAGCAGTTACTCCCCGGACAAGATTCTTGTGGAGACCCAGTACTTC. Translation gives CASSYSPDKILVETQYF.

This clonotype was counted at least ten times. The CDR3 reads CAISTLAGDSGANVLTF. The CDR3 DNA sequence: TGTGCCATCAGTACACTAGCGGGGGACTCTGGGGCCAACGTCCTGACTTTC. The genes are TRBV10-3 and TRBJ2-6; the match to TRBD2 covers 11 bases. Germline CDR1 ENHRY, CDR2 SYGVKD. The CDR3 runs to 17 residues. J gave up 0 bases and V 5 bases, and 3 bases lay outside the gene matches.